This T cell receptor beta chain was sequenced in a study of early T cells in non-severe SARS-CoV-2 infection. As for the study in general: The chains were unpaired, and the sequenced material was bulk RNA from unsorted whole blood.

Each single cDNA molecule received a unique molecular identifier. TCRdb called the 5' RACE reads again in MiXCR, with one record for every CDR3 protein. The data contain about 30,000 distinct CDR3 sequences, about 6% of them singletons. V lost 4 bases to trimming and J lost 2 bases, with 5 bases between them. The germline CDR1 and CDR2 sequences are MNHEY and SVGEGT. The CDR3 consists of 12 residues. This sequence was found in an adult who was a healthcare worker with PCR-confirmed SARS-CoV-2 infection or an uninfected control (not recorded which). The sequenced sample was whole blood. V usage is TRBV6-2 or TRBV6-3 and J usage is TRBJ2-5, with D hard to call. CDR3 nucleotides: TGTGCCAGCAGTTTCCCTCAAGAGACCCAGTACTTC. This sequence encodes CASSFPQETQYF.